Presented here are 7 T cell receptor beta chains from one specimen sequenced in a study of OX40 agonist ivuxolimab in advanced cancers. Profiling relied on immunoSEQ multiplex PCR, and the TCRdb table lists in-frame clones only, not all of them. Of 70,000 to 90,000 clones listed, 75% to 90% are singletons. The sample consisted of CD4+ or CD8+ T cells sorted from blood, taken in a trial of the OX40 agonist ivuxolimab. These receptor sequences come from an adult with an advanced solid tumor such as melanoma, head and neck, liver or kidney cancer.

This chain uses TRBV7-9 with TRBJ2-1; 12 bases align to TRBD2. The CDR3 contains 17 residues. The germline CDR1 and CDR2 sequences are SEHNR and FQNEAQ (reference sequence). The junction had 8 bases not matched to a gene; V was cut back by 5 bases and J by 3 bases. CDR3 residues: CASSPLTSGSFYNEQFF. The CDR3 DNA reads as TGTGCCAGCAGCCCGCTGACTAGCGGGAGTTTCTACAATGAGCAGTTCTTC. Supplemented by reference TRBV7-9 and TRBJ2-1, the full variable domain reads DTGVSQNPRHKITKRGQNVTFRCDPISEHNRLYWYRQTLGQGPEFLTYFQNEAQLEKSRLLSDRFSAERPKGSFSTLEIQRTEQGDSAMYLCASSPLTSGSFYNEQFFGPGTRLTVL.

The rearrangement links TRBV18 to TRBJ2-4; TRBD2 might be the D (6 bases). The CDR3 is 16 amino acids. Germline CDR1 reads KGHSH; CDR2 reads LQKENI. The ends were cut back, 2 bases at V and 6 bases at J, with 17 bases in the middle. This CDR3 is CASSPNSGHGGNIQYF. DNA of the CDR3: TGTGCCAGCTCACCAAATAGCGGACACGGAGGAAACATTCAGTACTTC.

The chain combines TRBV6-1 with TRBJ2-5; 7 bases match TRBD1. With V trimmed by 4 bases and J by 5 bases, 13 bases remained unmatched. The CDR3 is made up of 16 amino acids. The germline V gene has CDR1 MNHNS and CDR2 SASEGT. CDR3 residues: CASSVPGTAPAETQYF. In DNA form, the CDR3 reads TGTGCCAGCAGTGTCCCGGGGACAGCTCCCGCGGAGACCCAGTACTTC.

This chain joins TRBV9 and TRBJ2-7; 12 bases agree with TRBD2. Looked up from germline, CDR1 is SGDLS and CDR2 is YYNGEE. The CDR3 totals 15 residues. The junction had 1 base not matched to a gene; V was cut back by 0 bases and J by 3 bases. The CDR3 reads CASSVEGLAGYEQYF. The CDR3, as DNA: TGTGCCAGCAGCGTAGAGGGACTAGCGGGCTACGAGCAGTACTTC.

The gene calls are TRBV6-1 and TRBJ1-5; D perhaps matches TRBD1 (6 bases). The ends were cut back, 1 base at V and 7 bases at J, with 11 bases in the middle. CDR3 length equals 14 residues. Per germline, CDR1 MNHNS and CDR2 SASEGT. This chain's CDR3 is CASSEGGGKQPQHF. CDR3 bases: TGTGCCAGCAGTGAAGGAGGGGGGAAACAGCCCCAGCATTTT.

V gene TRBV9 combines with J gene TRBJ2-2; D ambiguous. CDR1 is SGDLS and CDR2 is YYNGEE in the germline V gene. The CDR3 totals 15 residues. The V and J ends lost 4 bases and 7 bases respectively, with 17 bases between them. CDR3 in DNA: TGTGCCAGCAGCTTTCGCGGCGCTGTTAACGGGGAGCTGTTTTTT. Translating gives CASSFRGAVNGELFF.

V and J are TRBV5-4 and TRBJ2-5; no clear D. Trimming pared 0 bases from V and 2 bases from J, leaving 2 bases between. The CDR3 is 12 residues long. Per the germline V gene, CDR1 is SGHNT and CDR2 is YYREEE (reference sequence). The CDR3, as DNA: TGTGCCAGCAGCTTGGATCAAGAGACCCAGTACTTC. Amino acid sequence: CASSLDQETQYF. Looking up the rest from reference TRBV5-4 and TRBJ2-5 gives the full variable domain: ETGVTQSPTHLIKTRGQQVTLRCSSQSGHNTVSWYQQALGQGPQFIFQYYREEENGRGNFPPRFSGLQFPNYSSELNVNALELDDSALYLCASSLDQETQYFGPGTRLLVL.